This is a list of T cell receptor beta chains from one sample in a study of OX40 agonist ivuxolimab in advanced cancers. Clones were read by immunoSEQ multiplex PCR, and TCRdb kept only the in-frame ones, dropping some. The data hold roughly 110,000 clones, with just over 90% observed a single time. The sample here was CD4+ or CD8+ T cells sorted from blood, taken in a trial of the OX40 agonist ivuxolimab. Receptors originate from an adult with an advanced solid tumor such as melanoma, head and neck, liver or kidney cancer. The CDR3 runs from the conserved cysteine through the conserved F or W. D genes are given only for firm matches.

D gene	V gene	J gene	CDR3 protein
TRBD2	TRBV18	TRBJ2-3	CASAGTSGAPNEFF
NA	TRBV6-5	TRBJ1-6	CASSYPPHSPLHF
NA	TRBV6-5	TRBJ1-1	CASSYQGAGTLKLSF
TRBD2	TRBV7-9	TRBJ2-2	CASSFGSSGGTNTGELFF
TRBD2	TRBV4-3	TRBJ2-1	CASSQDSGLAGNEQFF
TRBD1	TRBV2	TRBJ2-7	CASSEGTGTHEQYF
NA	TRBV27	NA	CASSFVGYEQYF
NA	TRBV28	TRBJ2-3	CASSLTPRAGTNTQYF
NA	TRBV30	TRBJ2-5	CAWGAGRQETQYF
NA	TRBV7-2	TRBJ2-3	CASSLVTGVGTDTQYF
NA	TRBV28	TRBJ1-5	CASSSYQPQHF
NA	TRBV4-3	TRBJ1-1	CASSLTSGAAFF
NA	TRBV6-1	TRBJ2-7	CASSETYEQYF
NA	TRBV7-2	TRBJ2-1	CASSLASDSYNEQFF
NA	TRBV7-9	TRBJ1-2	CASSLGDYGYTF
NA	TRBV9	TRBJ1-6	CASSVGTSEGSPLHF
NA	TRBV5-1	TRBJ1-1	CASGPGSGTEAFF
TRBD2	TRBV7-2	TRBJ2-3	CASSLTSGTDTQYF
TRBD1	TRBV9	TRBJ2-3	CASSVEGTGDTQYF
TRBD1	TRBV9	TRBJ2-7	CASSRLGTDYEQYF
NA	TRBV28	TRBJ2-7	CASRPGGSYEQYF
NA	TRBV11-3	TRBJ2-7	CASSFSGTAEQYF
NA	TRBV5-4	TRBJ2-3	CASSLQGVTDTQYF
TRBD1	TRBV6-5	TRBJ2-7	CASRRTGFYEQYF
NA	TRBV6-1	TRBJ2-6	CASRVGGANVLTF
NA	TRBV7-2	TRBJ1-2	CASSLSQTLKYGYTF
NA	TRBV6-5	TRBJ1-6	CASSYQPRFPLHF
NA	TRBV11-1	TRBJ1-1	CASSLALYLTEAFF
TRBD2	TRBV5-4	TRBJ2-3	CASRSRTSGGGSTDTQYF
TRBD2	TRBV7-7	TRBJ2-1	CASSLAGTRRFF
TRBD1	TRBV9	TRBJ2-7	CASSAHRDRGNEQYF
NA	TRBV5-5	TRBJ2-4	CASSPDMFIAKNIQYF
NA	TRBV5-1	TRBJ1-3	CASSLTGLMGNTIYF
NA	TRBV19	TRBJ1-2	CASSIDLQSREEAGYTF
TRBD1	TRBV11-2	TRBJ2-7	CASSNGQEIFYEQYF
TRBD2	TRBV7-2	TRBJ2-3	CASTVGISSGGTDTQYF
TRBD2	TRBV7-2	TRBJ2-1	CASSRRTSGGADNEQFF
NA	TRBV7-9	TRBJ2-4	CASSLETGVGYF
NA	TRBV23-1	TRBJ1-2	CASSQSLRDYGYTF
TRBD1	TRBV23-1	TRBJ1-1	CASSLWGPDRDTEAFF
NA	TRBV30	TRBJ1-2	CAWSVLGFGGYTF